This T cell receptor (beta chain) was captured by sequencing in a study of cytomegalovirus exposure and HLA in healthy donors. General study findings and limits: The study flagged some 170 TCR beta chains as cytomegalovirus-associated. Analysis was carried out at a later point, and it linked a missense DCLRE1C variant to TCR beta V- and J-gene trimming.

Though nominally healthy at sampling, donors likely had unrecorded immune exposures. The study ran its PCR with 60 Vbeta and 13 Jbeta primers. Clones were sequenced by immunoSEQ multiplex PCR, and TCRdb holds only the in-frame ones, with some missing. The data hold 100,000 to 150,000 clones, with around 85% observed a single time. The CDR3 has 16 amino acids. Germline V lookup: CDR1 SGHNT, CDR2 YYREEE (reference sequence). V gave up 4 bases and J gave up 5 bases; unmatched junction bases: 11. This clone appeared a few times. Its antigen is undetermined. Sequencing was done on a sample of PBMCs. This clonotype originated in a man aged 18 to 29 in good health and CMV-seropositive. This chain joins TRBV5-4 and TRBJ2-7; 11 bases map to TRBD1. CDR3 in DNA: TGTGCCAGCAGCGGAGGAGTTGGACAGGGGGCCCACGAGCAGTACTTC. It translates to CASSGGVGQGAHEQYF.